The 21 T cell receptor beta chains in this list originate from one sample, sequenced in a study of blood T cell repertoires in COVID-19. Profiled with immunoSEQ multiplex PCR; TCRdb holds only in-frame clones, not every one. Of 95,000 to 130,000 clones in the sample, 75% to 90% were seen once. What was sequenced was peripheral blood. The receptors here all came from a man aged 25 to 40 with acute or convalescent COVID-19.

The rearrangement uses TRBV9 and TRBJ2-1, with 9 nucleotides matching TRBD1. The V gene end was trimmed by 3 bases and the J gene end by 4 bases; junction bases not matched to a gene: 8. Germline CDR1 SGDLS, CDR2 YYNGEE. This CDR3 has 16 amino acids. The CDR3: CASSEGTGRPYNEQFF. The CDR3 DNA reads as TGTGCCAGCAGCGAAGGGACAGGGAGGCCATACAATGAGCAGTTCTTC.

J is TRBJ1-2 and V is TRBV19; the match to TRBD1 covers 11 bases. J gave up 3 bases and V 5 bases, and 2 bases lay outside the gene matches. Germline CDR1 and CDR2: LNHDA and SQIVND (reference sequence). The CDR3 consists of 14 residues. CDR3 loop: CASSPDRGHYGYTF. The CDR3 DNA reads TGTGCCAGTAGTCCGGACAGGGGGCACTATGGCTACACCTTC.

The chain carries TRBV27 and TRBJ2-5; the match to TRBD2 covers 9 bases. This CDR3 has 15 residues. In germline, CDR1 is MNHEY, CDR2 SMNVEV (reference sequence). With 5 bases clipped from V and 4 bases from J, the junction kept 8 bases outside the gene matches. CDR3 DNA sequence: TGTGCCAGCAGTCTTAGCGGGAGTAATGGAGAGACCCAGTACTTC. This encodes CASSLSGSNGETQYF.

The chain combines TRBV10-3 with TRBJ2-2, with D maybe TRBD2 (6 bases). The CDR3 covers 14 residues. Germline-derived CDR1 and CDR2 are ENHRY and SYGVKD. Trimming pared 1 base from V and 6 bases from J, leaving 9 bases between. The CDR3 sequence: CAISELGLAGELFF. The CDR3 bases are TGTGCCATCAGTGAGTTGGGACTGGCCGGGGAGCTGTTTTTT.

The chain uses TRBV2 and TRBJ1-2; 7 nucleotides match TRBD1. CDR3 length: 13 amino acids. The germline V gene has CDR1 SNHLY and CDR2 FYNNEI. Trimming took 9 bases from V and 3 from J; bases not matched to a gene: 7. CDR3 amino acids: CASGDRTYYGYTF. DNA of the CDR3: TGTGCCAGTGGGGACAGAACCTACTATGGCTACACCTTC.

The chain employs TRBV6-6 and TRBJ1-4; 7 bases match TRBD1. The CDR3 contains 14 residues. J was trimmed by 7 bases and V by 6 bases; bases with no gene match: 8. Per the germline V gene, CDR1 is MNHNY and CDR2 is SVGAGI (reference sequence). Written as DNA, the CDR3 is TGTGCCAGCAGCTCTTCGGGGACAGTTGAAAAACTGTTTTTT. Translation: CASSSSGTVEKLFF.

V gene TRBV20-1 combines with J gene TRBJ1-4, with TRBD1 as a possible D gene (5 bases). V lost 3 bases and J lost 8, with 16 bases in between. Germline V gives CDR1 DFQATT, CDR2 SNEGSKA (reference sequence). CDR3 length equals 14 residues. CDR3: CSASQVQGREKLFF. CDR3 DNA sequence: TGCAGTGCTAGTCAGGTCCAGGGTAGGGAAAAACTGTTTTTT.

The V call is TRBV19, the J call TRBJ2-1; 7 positions match TRBD2. The CDR3 length is 14 residues. Trimming cost V 2 bases and J 9 bases; bases outside gene matches: 7. Germline-derived CDR1 and CDR2 are LNHDA and SQIVND (reference sequence). DNA of the CDR3: TGTGCCAGTAGTATAAACGCGGGAGTGGGTGAGCAGTTCTTC. It specifies CASSINAGVGEQFF.

This chain links TRBV6-1 with TRBJ1-1, with a weak D call TRBD1 (5 bases). Germline CDR1 MNHNS, CDR2 SASEGT. V lost 2 bases and J lost 1, with 20 bases in between. The CDR3 totals 18 residues. CDR3 residues: CASSEKPGLQAGNTEAFF. For the CDR3, the DNA is TGTGCCAGCAGTGAAAAGCCGGGACTCCAGGCGGGGAACACTGAAGCTTTCTTT.

The rearrangement uses TRBV19 and TRBJ1-2, with TRBD1 identical over 7 bases. CDR3 length: 12 amino acids. With 6 bases clipped from V and 8 bases from J, the junction kept 6 bases outside the gene matches. CDR1 and CDR2 from the germline V gene are LNHDA and SQIVND (reference sequence). CDR3 sequence: CASRMRDRGYTF. CDR3 nucleotides: TGTGCCAGTAGGATGAGGGACAGAGGCTACACCTTC.

This clone came up a few times. The J gene is TRBJ2-1, the V gene TRBV3-1 (or the pseudogene TRBV3-2), with 7 bases lining up with TRBD2. Losses at the gene ends were 1 base for V and 0 bases for J; bases not matched to a gene: 6. CDR3 length: 17 residues. CDR1 is LGHDT and CDR2 is YNNKEL in the germline V gene (reference sequence). CDR3 sequence reads: CASSQGFASGSYNEQFF. DNA of the CDR3: TGTGCCAGCAGCCAAGGCTTTGCTAGCGGCTCCTACAATGAGCAGTTCTTC.

The chain uses TRBV25-1 and TRBJ2-2, with D possibly matching TRBD2 (5 bases). This CDR3 contains 16 residues. V was pared by 3 bases and J by 3 bases, with 14 bases between. The germline V gene has CDR1 MGHDK and CDR2 SYGVNS. The CDR3 region has the DNA TGTGCCAGCAGTGATAGGGTGGGAGAAGACACCGGGGAGCTGTTTTTT. It encodes CASSDRVGEDTGELFF.

The V call is TRBV28, the J call TRBJ1-1; D gene ambiguous. The CDR3 totals 13 residues. V lost 3 bases and J 0 bases, leaving 5 bases between the germline ends. CDR1 and CDR2 (germline): MDHEN, SYDVKM. CDR3 coding DNA: TGTGCCAGCAGTTTCAGCGTGAACACTGAAGCTTTCTTT. This sequence encodes CASSFSVNTEAFF.

V gene TRBV10-3 combines with J gene TRBJ2-5; maybe TRBD2 (7 bases). Trimming pared 2 bases from V and 1 base from J, leaving 11 bases between. Germline CDR1 and CDR2: ENHRY and SYGVKD. The CDR3 runs 15 residues. CDR3 nucleotide sequence: TGTGCCATCAGTGAGGGGGGGGCGACCCAAGAGACCCAGTACTTC. Encoded protein: CAISEGGATQETQYF.

V and J are TRBV10-3 and TRBJ1-3; D is possibly TRBD1 (5 bases). The germline V and J ends were trimmed by 3 bases and 4 bases, with 13 bases remaining between them. Germline V CDR1 and CDR2: ENHRY, SYGVKD. The CDR3 has 15 residues. CDR3 residues: CAISDNSGRGNTIYF. The DNA for the CDR3 is TGTGCCATCAGTGATAATTCAGGGCGAGGAAACACCATATATTTT.

Ten or more counts support this clone. The chain couples TRBV7-2 to TRBJ1-6; a weak D match, TRBD1 (5 bases). The CDR3 is 14 residues long. V lost 6 bases and J 6 bases, leaving 12 bases between the germline ends. In germline, CDR1 is SGHTA, CDR2 FQGNSA. CDR3 loop: CASSWDSSNSPLHF. The CDR3 DNA reads as TGTGCCAGCAGTTGGGACTCGTCTAATTCACCCCTCCACTTT.

The chain uses TRBV9 and TRBJ2-3; 16 nucleotides align to TRBD2. With 3 bases clipped from V and 4 bases from J, the junction kept 5 bases outside the gene matches. This CDR3 spans 17 amino acids. Germline V gives CDR1 SGDLS, CDR2 YYNGEE. The DNA for the CDR3 is TGTGCCAGCAGCGCTAGGGGGACTAGCGGGGGGGCAGATACGCAGTATTTT. It is translated as CASSARGTSGGADTQYF.

The chain has TRBV29-1 and TRBJ1-1; D is undetermined. The V end lost 2 bases, the J end lost 1 base, and 11 bases lay between the germline ends. CDR3 size: 14 residues. CDR1 is SQVTM, CDR2 ANQGSEA, per germline. CDR3 residues: CSVETLLENTEAFF. The CDR3 nucleotides read TGCAGCGTTGAAACCCTATTAGAGAACACTGAAGCTTTCTTT.

The chain recombines TRBV6-1 with TRBJ1-2, with a possible D match to TRBD1 (5 bases). Germline CDR1 reads MNHNS; CDR2 reads SASEGT. V lost 1 base and J 1 base, leaving 7 bases between the germline ends. The CDR3 length is 14 residues. For the CDR3, the DNA is TGTGCCAGCAGTGAAGACGACAGTAACTATGGCTACACCTTC. Protein: CASSEDDSNYGYTF.

The rearrangement links TRBV3-1 (or the pseudogene TRBV3-2) to TRBJ2-3, with 9 bases matching TRBD1. Looked up from germline, CDR1 is LGHDT and CDR2 is YNNKEL (reference sequence). The ends lost 4 bases at V and 6 bases at J; junction bases unmatched: 8. This CDR3 region has 15 residues. DNA for the CDR3: TGTGCCAGCAGCCCCCAGGGACAGGGCCCCGATACGCAGTATTTT. Protein: CASSPQGQGPDTQYF.

The chain employs TRBV18 and TRBJ1-3, with D possibly being TRBD1 (5 bases). The germline V gene has CDR1 KGHSH and CDR2 LQKENI. The CDR3 runs to 16 residues. V dropped 2 bases and J dropped 0 bases, with 11 bases sitting between them. The CDR3 is CASSPRRDDSGNTIYF. The CDR3 DNA follows: TGTGCCAGCTCACCAAGGCGGGACGACTCTGGAAACACCATATATTTT.